Below, 15 T cell receptor beta chains from the same sample are listed, as sequenced in a study of a mutant IDH1 vaccine in newly diagnosed glioma. These TCRs are of unknown antigen specificity. Regarding time point: week 35, safety follow-up. Every single dose of the vaccine, 300 ug of mutant IDH1 20-mer peptide, came with topical imiquimod. Sequencing used immunoSEQ multiplex PCR; TCRdb keeps in-frame clones, though not all of them. The profile covers approximately 50,000 clones, with 86% appearing a single time and 1.6% taken by the ten largest. The starting material was PBMCs, obtained from a glioma patient whose treatment included an IDH1 peptide vaccine. Source of these receptors: a man aged 35 to 55 with glioma.

V usage is TRBV10-3 and J usage is TRBJ2-5; tentative D call: TRBD1 (6 bases). CDR3 length equals 15 residues. Trimming took 0 bases from V and 3 from J, leaving 11 bases between them. CDR1 is ENHRY and CDR2 is SYGVKD in the germline V gene. This chain's CDR3 is CAISESANREETQYF. In nucleotides, the CDR3 is TGTGCCATCAGTGAGTCGGCGAACAGGGAAGAGACCCAGTACTTC.

The genes are TRBV6-6 and TRBJ2-1; 10 nucleotides line up with TRBD2. Trimming took 5 bases from V and 5 from J; bases not matched to a gene: 9. This CDR3 is 16 amino acids long. CDR1 is MNHNY and CDR2 is SVGAGI in the germline V gene (reference sequence). The CDR3 loop reads CASSTRTSGPNNEQFF. The CDR3 nucleotides read TGTGCCAGCAGTACCAGGACTAGCGGACCTAACAATGAGCAGTTCTTC.

The gene calls are TRBV6-5 and TRBJ2-2, with 10 bases aligning to TRBD1. The CDR3 is 15 residues long. Germline CDR1 and CDR2: MNHEY and SVGAGI. With 7 bases clipped from V and 4 bases from J, the junction kept 6 bases outside the gene matches. In DNA form, the CDR3 reads TGTGCCAGCACCCGAGGGACAGGGGCCACCGGGGAGCTGTTTTTT. Translated: CASTRGTGATGELFF.

The chain employs TRBV6-5 and TRBJ2-2; 13 nucleotides align to TRBD2. Germline V gives CDR1 MNHEY, CDR2 SVGAGI. This CDR3 comprises 16 residues. Trimming at V came to 2 bases and at J to 5 bases, leaving 2 bases not matched to a gene. CDR3 in DNA: TGTGCCAGCAGTTACCCGACTAGCGGGAGGACCGGGGAGCTGTTTTTT. Its translation is CASSYPTSGRTGELFF.

This clone was counted between two and nine times. The rearrangement joins TRBV1 to TRBJ2-7; the table's TRBD1 call for D was not verified on the DNA. TRBV1 is a documented pseudogene. The CDR3 loop spans 17 amino acids. CDR3 bases: TGCACCAGCAGCCAAGAATCCCAGGATCTTAGCTCCTACGAGCAGTACTTC. It codes for CTSSQESQDLSSYEQYF.

This chain connects TRBV19 to TRBJ2-7, with D possibly TRBD1 on 6 matching bases. The CDR3 has 15 amino acids. Germline CDR1 is LNHDA and CDR2 is SQIVND (reference sequence). V lost 3 bases, J lost 0 bases, and 12 bases lay in between. CDR3 sequence (DNA): TGTGCCAGTAGTATCGGTCAGGGGAGCTCCTACGAGCAGTACTTC. This gives the protein CASSIGQGSSYEQYF.

The chain links TRBV5-8 to TRBJ1-2; a possible D gene is TRBD1 (6 bases). Trimming stripped 3 bases from V and 3 bases from J, with 12 bases between. This CDR3 has 14 amino acids. Germline V lookup: CDR1 SGHTS, CDR2 YDEGEE. CDR3 protein: CASSSLSGDYGYTF. As DNA, the CDR3 is TGTGCCAGCAGCTCGCTTTCAGGGGACTATGGCTACACCTTC.

The chain is built from TRBV5-4 and TRBJ1-5; 10 bases line up with TRBD1. CDR1 SGHNT and CDR2 YYREEE come from the germline V gene (reference sequence). CDR3 length equals 18 residues. Trimming removed 2 bases from V and 0 bases from J; junction bases left unmatched: 8. The CDR3 nucleotides are TGTGCCAGCAGCTTTGTGACAGGGGGCTCCTATAGCAATCAGCCCCAGCATTTT. It specifies CASSFVTGGSYSNQPQHF.

The chain joins TRBV5-1 to TRBJ2-6, with a tentative D call TRBD1 (6 bases). CDR3 length: 16 amino acids. Germline V gene lookup returns CDR1 SGHRS and CDR2 YFSETQ. Trimming left V 4 bases short and J 2 bases short, with 13 bases between. This CDR3 is CASSGTNRAGANVLTF. DNA for the CDR3: TGCGCCAGCAGCGGCACAAACAGGGCTGGGGCCAACGTCCTGACTTTC.

The gene calls are TRBV27 and TRBJ2-7; 9 nucleotides agree with TRBD2. Germline CDR1 is MNHEY and CDR2 is SMNVEV (reference sequence). The CDR3 spans 14 residues. With V trimmed by 5 bases and J by 4 bases, 6 bases remained unmatched. CDR3: CASSPLAGRYEQYF. The CDR3 DNA reads TGTGCCAGCAGTCCCCTAGCGGGGAGATACGAGCAGTACTTC.

In DNA form, the CDR3 reads TGTGCCAGCAGTTACTACCCAGGGGGCATGAACACTGAAGCTTTCTTT. It translates to CASSYYPGGMNTEAFF. The V gene is TRBV6-5, the J gene TRBJ1-1; 8 positions match TRBD1. The ends lost 1 base at V and 0 bases at J; junction bases unmatched: 4. In germline, CDR1 is MNHEY, CDR2 SVGAGI. The CDR3 extends over 16 amino acids.

This chain connects TRBV19 to TRBJ2-1; D ambiguous. The CDR3 runs 13 residues. Germline V gene sequence: CDR1 LNHDA, CDR2 SQIVND (reference sequence). Trimming removed 4 bases from V and 7 bases from J, with 11 bases in between. CDR3 sequence (DNA): TGTGCCAGTAGTACGTGGACCACGAATGAGCAGTTCTTC. Translated, it gives CASSTWTTNEQFF.

This clone was seen more than once but under ten times. The rearrangement links TRBV6-5 to TRBJ2-3, with 7 bases matching TRBD1. The CDR3 has 15 amino acids. Germline assignment: CDR1 MNHEY and CDR2 SVGAGI. Trimming took 4 bases from V and 0 from J; bases not matched to a gene: 4. The CDR3 loop is CASSLQGQSTDTQYF. In nucleotides, the CDR3 is TGTGCCAGCAGTTTACAGGGGCAGAGCACAGATACGCAGTATTTT.

This clone came up a few times. The rearrangement uses TRBV5-1 and TRBJ2-7; D is possibly TRBD2 (6 bases). The germline V and J ends were trimmed by 5 bases and 1 base, with 16 bases remaining between them. Germline CDR1 and CDR2: SGHRS and YFSETQ. The CDR3 sequence is 15 residues long. The CDR3 coding sequence is TGCGCCAGCAGGCCGGGGGACCGCGGGTCCTACGAGCAGTACTTC. This sequence encodes CASRPGDRGSYEQYF.

Here the CDR3 DNA reads TGTGCCAGCAGCCGCCTAAACCGGGAGTTTGAAGCTTTCTTT. As protein: CASSRLNREFEAFF. The chain recombines TRBV27 with TRBJ1-1; D uncertain. The CDR3 extends over 14 amino acids. V gave up 6 bases and J gave up 7 bases, with 18 bases separating them. Germline V gene sequence: CDR1 MNHEY, CDR2 SMNVEV (reference sequence).